The 28 T cell receptor beta chains below come from one sample, sequenced in a study of long-term antiretroviral therapy in people with HIV (dated by TCRdb to 2022 to 2024). Sequencing of the TRB variable region was done with the immunoSEQ hsTCRB v3.0 assay at survey level resolution. Held by TCRdb, this immuneACCESS table contains in-frame sequences only and omits some clones. Under half of the omission traces to an unresolved V gene where checked; the cause of the rest is unknown. Within this sample are about 50,000 clones, with about 86% of them counted one time only. In total, the top ten clones hold roughly 3% of the sample. The sample in question was unsorted PBMCs, obtained 0.8 years after starting antiretroviral therapy. The receptors come from a woman aged 18-35 years with HIV.

This chain connects TRBV10-3 to TRBJ2-3, with 7 bases aligning to TRBD1. Per the germline V gene, CDR1 is ENHRY and CDR2 is SYGVKD. The CDR3 length is 18 residues. The V segment lost 3 bases and the J segment 3 bases; nucleotides outside the gene matches: 15. CDR3 DNA sequence: TGTGCCATCAGTGACTTCGATATGAGGGGACAGTTTACAGATACGCAGTATTTT. It codes for CAISDFDMRGQFTDTQYF.

This sequence joins TRBV4-3 and TRBJ1-1, with 12 bases aligning to TRBD1. With 1 base clipped from V and 0 bases from J, the junction kept 3 bases outside the gene matches. The CDR3 runs 17 residues. Germline V gives CDR1 LGHNA, CDR2 YSLEER. CDR3 bases: TGCGCCAGCAGCCAAGTGGGACAGGGGGCCATGAACACTGAAGCTTTCTTT. Translating gives CASSQVGQGAMNTEAFF.

This clone has just a few counts. The genes are TRBV9 and TRBJ1-2, with D maybe TRBD1 (6 bases). With 2 bases removed from V and 2 bases from J, the gap between germline ends came to 10 bases. CDR1 and CDR2 (germline): SGDLS, YYNGEE. This CDR3 has 14 amino acids. CDR3 coding DNA: TGTGCCAGCAGCGTGGGACAAATGAACTATGGCTACACCTTC. Translating it yields CASSVGQMNYGYTF.

CDR3 nucleotide sequence: TGTGCCAGCAGCGTGCCGGGGGGGCGCAGGTATGGCTACACCTTC. It yields the protein CASSVPGGRRYGYTF. This chain joins TRBV7-2 and TRBJ1-2, with D maybe TRBD1 (6 bases). The CDR3 is 15 amino acids. V was shortened by 5 bases and J by 5 bases, with 18 bases between the two germline ends. Germline V gene lookup returns CDR1 SGHTA and CDR2 FQGNSA.

J is TRBJ2-2 and V is TRBV16; 8 nucleotides match TRBD2. Germline V gene lookup returns CDR1 KGHSY and CDR2 FQNENV. CDR3 size: 14 residues. The ends lost 4 bases at V and 5 bases at J; junction bases unmatched: 3. CDR3 region: CASSLAGRTGELFF. The CDR3 bases are TGTGCCAGCAGCCTAGCGGGAAGAACCGGGGAGCTGTTTTTT.

This clone showed up just once. This chain connects TRBV19 to TRBJ1-5; no definite D call. This CDR3 is built from 15 residues. CDR1 is LNHDA and CDR2 is SQIVND in the germline V gene (reference sequence). V gave up 4 bases and J gave up 2 bases, with 12 bases separating them. This CDR3 reads CASSRKGRGNQPQHF. The DNA for the CDR3 is TGTGCCAGTAGTAGAAAAGGGAGGGGCAATCAGCCCCAGCATTTT.

The chain joins TRBV9 to TRBJ2-1, with no clear D. The CDR3 spans 14 residues. Germline-derived CDR1 and CDR2 are SGDLS and YYNGEE. V gave up 1 base and J gave up 6 bases, with 11 bases separating them. The CDR3 DNA follows: TGTGCCAGCAGCGTAATCTGGGGTAGCAATGAGCAGTTCTTC. Its translation: CASSVIWGSNEQFF.

The J gene is TRBJ2-7, the V gene TRBV23-1, with 8 bases that match TRBD2. TRBV23-1 has ORF status, its function being uncertain. This CDR3 comprises 21 residues. Trimming took 0 bases from V and 2 from J; bases not matched to a gene: 21. CDR3: CASSQSVAGDSEEREPYEQYF. DNA of the CDR3: TGCGCCAGCAGTCAATCTGTGGCAGGGGATAGCGAGGAGCGGGAGCCCTACGAGCAGTACTTC.

V gene TRBV6-4 combines with J gene TRBJ2-2, with a weak D call TRBD1 (6 bases). Germline CDR1 is MRHNA and CDR2 is SNTAGT. The CDR3 has 16 residues. The germline V and J ends were trimmed by 4 bases and 1 base, with 13 bases remaining between them. The CDR3 spells CASSVGAGRNTGELFF. CDR3 nucleotides: TGTGCCAGCAGTGTGGGGGCAGGGAGGAACACCGGGGAGCTGTTTTTT.

V is TRBV6-5 and J is TRBJ1-2, with TRBD1 matching over 9 bases. Losses at the gene ends were 2 bases for V and 4 bases for J; bases not matched to a gene: 2. Germline CDR1 and CDR2: MNHEY and SVGAGI. This CDR3 is built from 14 residues. In nucleotides, the CDR3 is TGTGCCAGCAGTTACGGGACAGGGATCTATGGCTACACCTTC. Translated: CASSYGTGIYGYTF.

This chain links TRBV27 with TRBJ2-7; TRBD2 aligns across 8 bases. J was trimmed by 5 bases and V by 6 bases; bases with no gene match: 15. The V gene's germline CDR1 is MNHEY and CDR2 SMNVEV (reference sequence). The length of the CDR3 is 16 residues. CDR3 loop: CASRGDIAGLYNEQYF. The CDR3 bases are TGTGCCAGCAGAGGGGACATAGCGGGACTATATAACGAGCAGTACTTC.

A single count supports this clone. An end of the junction does not agree with germline; a read error may underlie this. The CDR3 is CASSEDRFFSGNTIYF. CDR3 DNA: TGTGCCAGCAGCGAAGACCGGTTCTTCTCTGGAAACACCATATATTTT. This sequence joins TRBV4-2 and TRBJ1-3; the D is unclear. The V gene's germline CDR1 is LGHNA and CDR2 YNFKEQ. This CDR3 is 16 amino acids long.

This sequence joins TRBV5-6 and TRBJ2-3; D not certain. V lost 3 bases and J lost 4, with 12 bases in between. The CDR3 contains 14 residues. CDR1 is SGHDT, CDR2 YYEEEE, per germline. CDR3 in DNA: TGTGCCAGCAGCTCCCTTGTCCAGGCAGATACGCAGTATTTT. The encoded protein is CASSSLVQADTQYF.

On this clone: The junction differs from germline at one of its ends, possibly a read error. The rearrangement links TRBV7-7 to TRBJ2-5; TRBD2 matches 7 bases. Germline V CDR1 and CDR2: SSHAT, FNYEAQ (reference sequence). The CDR3 contains 15 residues. In DNA form, the CDR3 reads TGTGCTAGCAGCCCACAAAGCGGGACCCAAGAGACCCAGTACTTC. Its translation: CASSPQSGTQETQYF. The full variable domain, in which reference TRBV7-7 and TRBJ2-5 provide the parts outside the CDR3, is GAGVSQSPRYKVTKRGQDVTLRCDPISSHATLYWYQQALGQGPEFLTYFNYEAQPDKSGLPSDRFSAERPEGSISTLTIQRTEQRDSAMYRCASSPQSGTQETQYFGPGTRLLVL.

Concerning this clone itself: In the same sample, other DNA sequences code for this CDR3. The CDR3 bases are TGTGCCAGCAGCTTAACTAGCGGATCCACAGATACGCAGTATTTT. It specifies CASSLTSGSTDTQYF. V and J are TRBV11-3 and TRBJ2-3, with TRBD2 matching over 8 bases. The V gene's germline CDR1 is SGHNT and CDR2 YENEEA. The CDR3 is 15 amino acids. V lost 2 bases to trimming and J lost 2 bases; unmatched junction nucleotides: 3.

This chain uses TRBV19 with TRBJ1-5, with D uncertain. CDR1 LNHDA and CDR2 SQIVND come from the germline V gene (reference sequence). V was shortened by 6 bases and J by 2 bases, with 11 bases between the two germline ends. CDR3 length: 14 residues. The CDR3 sequence is CASSGVGGNQPQHF. CDR3 nucleotides: TGTGCCAGTAGCGGGGTGGGCGGCAATCAGCCCCAGCATTTT.

The chain carries TRBV7-3 and TRBJ2-5; D ambiguous. The CDR3 sequence is 13 residues long. Germline V gene lookup returns CDR1 SGHTA and CDR2 FQGTGA. The germline V and J ends were trimmed by 1 base and 0 bases, with 3 bases remaining between them. Here the CDR3 reads CASSLIDQETQYF. The CDR3 nucleotides are TGTGCCAGCAGCTTAATAGACCAAGAGACCCAGTACTTC.

The genes are TRBV27 and TRBJ2-3, with D hard to call. This CDR3 spans 15 amino acids. Germline loops: CDR1 MNHEY, CDR2 SMNVEV (reference sequence). The ends were cut back, 3 bases at V and 2 bases at J, with 12 bases in the middle. This CDR3 reads CASSLSNSLTDTQYF. The CDR3 nucleotides are TGTGCCAGCAGTTTGAGCAACAGTCTCACAGATACGCAGTATTTT.

The chain joins TRBV4-3 to TRBJ2-4, with TRBD1 as a possible D gene (6 bases). This CDR3 has 13 amino acids. The V end lost 0 bases, the J end lost 8 bases, and 8 bases lay between the germline ends. Germline V gene sequence: CDR1 LGHNA, CDR2 YSLEER. The CDR3 sequence is CASSQDEGDIQYF. CDR3 nucleotide sequence: TGCGCCAGCAGCCAAGATGAGGGGGACATTCAGTACTTC.

The chain recombines TRBV10-2 with TRBJ2-1; 14 bases align to TRBD2. The CDR3 length is 18 residues. The J segment lost 7 bases and the V segment lost 4 bases, leaving 12 bases of the junction unmatched. The V gene's germline CDR1 is WSHSY and CDR2 SAAADI. The CDR3 sequence is CASSGTTSGRAYRNEQFF. The CDR3 region has the DNA TGCGCCAGCAGTGGAACGACTAGCGGGAGGGCCTACCGAAATGAGCAGTTCTTC.

The J gene is TRBJ1-2, the V gene TRBV6-4; 7 bases map to TRBD1. Germline CDR1 and CDR2: MRHNA and SNTAGT. Unmatched junction bases numbered 8, after V lost 5 bases and J lost 8 bases. The CDR3 is made up of 13 amino acids. CDR3 residues: CASSPRQGGGYTF. The CDR3 nucleotides read TGTGCCAGCAGTCCTCGACAGGGAGGAGGCTACACCTTC.

The chain couples TRBV15 to TRBJ1-4; D ambiguous. V dropped 0 bases and J dropped 8 bases, with 10 bases sitting between them. Germline-derived CDR1 and CDR2 are LNHNV and YYDKDF (reference sequence). The CDR3 is 14 amino acids. The chain's CDR3 is CATSRDGAREKLFF. The CDR3 coding sequence is TGTGCCACCAGCAGAGACGGAGCAAGGGAAAAACTGTTTTTT.

The chain carries TRBV14 and TRBJ1-4, with D possibly matching TRBD1 (5 bases). This CDR3 has 15 residues. Trimming stripped 0 bases from V and 7 bases from J, with 12 bases between. The germline V gene has CDR1 SGHDN and CDR2 FVKESK. DNA of the CDR3: TGTGCCAGCAGCCAAGAATCGGGGGGAGGTGAAAAACTGTTTTTT. This codes for CASSQESGGGEKLFF.

The sample holds one count of this clone. CDR3 in amino acids: CASSLLPRESSYNEQFF. The CDR3 region has the DNA TGTGCCAGCAGTTTATTGCCGCGGGAGAGCTCCTACAATGAGCAGTTCTTC. This chain links TRBV27 with TRBJ2-1; TRBD2 agrees at 7 bases. J lost 0 bases, V lost 1 base, and 6 bases had no gene match. CDR3 length: 17 amino acids. Germline loops: CDR1 MNHEY, CDR2 SMNVEV (reference sequence).

This clone was counted a single time. This sequence joins TRBV28 and TRBJ1-5; 8 positions agree with TRBD1. This CDR3 has 14 amino acids. Trimming took 5 bases from V and 6 from J; bases not matched to a gene: 6. Germline CDR1 and CDR2: MDHEN and SYDVKM. The CDR3 sequence: CASSLTGAFQPQHF. The DNA for the CDR3 is TGTGCCAGCAGTCTGACAGGGGCTTTTCAGCCCCAGCATTTT.

The chain links TRBV28 to TRBJ2-5; 12 nucleotides line up with TRBD2. V was clipped by 5 bases and J by 0 bases; unmatched bases: 4. CDR3 size: 16 residues. Looked up from germline, CDR1 is MDHEN and CDR2 is SYDVKM. The CDR3 protein is CASSPPSGRDQETQYF. CDR3 DNA: TGTGCCAGCAGTCCCCCTAGCGGGAGGGACCAAGAGACCCAGTACTTC.

The chain couples TRBV7-2 to TRBJ2-5; tentative D call: TRBD2 (5 bases). This CDR3 is built from 15 residues. CDR1 and CDR2 from the germline V gene are SGHTA and FQGNSA. V was cut by 1 base and J by 5 bases, with 14 bases left in between. CDR3 DNA: TGTGCCAGCAGCTTAGATGGTCACGGCGGGGAGACCCAGTACTTC. Encoded protein: CASSLDGHGGETQYF.

V gene TRBV18 combines with J gene TRBJ2-1, with D unclear. The CDR3 has 13 residues. V shed 6 bases and J shed 2 bases, with 8 bases lying between them. CDR1 KGHSH and CDR2 LQKENI come from the germline V gene. The CDR3 bases are TGTGCCAGCTCTCTCGTGCCCTACAATGAGCAGTTCTTC. It yields the protein CASSLVPYNEQFF.